This T cell receptor (beta chain) was profiled in a study of molecular identifiers for immune sequencing clone quantification (dated by TCRdb to about 2018). Background for the entire study: For a replicate experiment, RNA from roughly 20,000 or 100,000 naive CD8 T cells was divided into five aliquots, of which four were sequenced. CD8 T cells were used in a methods study to benchmark molecular-identifier clustering-based TCR repertoire sequencing (MIDCIRS) and TCR RNA copy counting. Paper-wide results and their limitations: In CMV-specific effector cells, over 99% of molecules were held by clones above 20 RNA copies, whereas under 1% of molecules were held by such clones in naive cells. Identical TCR molecules sharing a barcode could cause highly expanded clone sizes to be underestimated. The naive libraries included spiked-in Jurkat TCR RNA (roughly nine copies' worth), and this Jurkat TCR RNA is not part of the donor repertoire. Approximately 2.7 recovered TCR RNA copies per cell were obtained by modeling, versus about 9.7 by digital PCR, implying a capture efficiency of roughly 32%. Without barcode sub-clustering, chimeric consensus sequences inflated TCR diversity; chimeras reached as high as 47%. Spiked-in Jurkat TCR RNA equivalent to a single cell was reported to be detectable even among 800,000 to 1,000,000 naive CD8 T cells.

As to this clonotype: What this receptor recognizes is not known. Base qualities were left out, and no much larger clone turns up one base away.

Preparation of the library involved PCR. Sequenced on a NextSeq 500. Preparation of bulk TCR libraries followed a previously described approach, with the TCR primers listed in Table S5. Total RNA was purified with the Qiagen AllPrep DNA/RNA kit. Before analysis, reads from multiple sequencing runs of one library were combined. The authors processed their data as follows. Reads were retained only if their TCR constant sequence matched exactly, and those retained reads were trimmed to 150 nt and grouped according to their 12-nt molecular barcodes. Reads within each barcode group were sub-clustered using a 15% Levenshtein threshold, and quality-weighted consensus sequences were constructed for each RNA molecule. Non-functional sequences were discarded, and so were lower-count sequences lying one edit away from another sequence. Based on a fit of two negative binomial distributions, barcode sub-clusters having less than 20% of the maximum read count were discarded. TCRdb trimmed public reads at Q25 via fastp, called clones via MiXCR and kept in-frame beta chains. CDR3 protein sequences are deduplicated, and each keeps its most common genes and DNA. For this entry, the V and J calls and clone size follow TCRdb and not the study's own pipeline. This sample gives some 97,000 distinct CDR3 sequences in total; approximately 25% of them show up just once. Clones ranked in the top ten supply 0.85% to 1% of the sample.

Naive CD8 T cell libraries were made from approximately 22,000 to 940,000 sorted cells using 10%, 30% or 50% of purified RNA. Naive CD8 T cells were FACS-sorted as CD8+CD4-CCR7+CD45RA+ on a BD FACSAria II into RLT Plus buffer. To test detection sensitivity, Jurkat RNA equal to ten TCR copies was added to samples of about 17,000-1,100,000 naive CD8 T cells. Enrichment of CD8 T cells was performed with RosetteSep CD8+ T Cell Enrichment Cocktail and Ficoll-Paque, after which ACK red cell lysis was carried out. The receptor comes from a human donor in good health. Some libraries in this study had Jurkat cell RNA spiked in. Sequencing was performed on naive CD8+ T cells from blood, with Jurkat cell RNA spiked in. According to the study, the label for this sample's cell subset or site signals: FACS-sorted CD8+CD4-CCR7+CD45RA+ naive T cells.

The DNA sequence is as follows: TGTGCCAGCAGCCCCCGCCAATTCTCCTACGAGCAGTACTTC. It translates as CASSPRQFSYEQYF. The rearranged chain carries TRBV28 and TRBJ2-7; the D segment cannot be called with confidence. Including the terminal cysteine and phenylalanine, the CDR3 comprises 14 residues. The CDR3 DNA has 42 bases and is translated from base 1. The CDR1 and CDR2 encoded by the germline V gene are MDHEN and SYDVKM. At the junction V is shortened by 6 bases and J by 0 bases, with 12 bases in between.